Following are 5 T cell receptor beta chains from one sample sequenced in a study of response to subunit inactivated influenza vaccine. TCRdb itself ran the RT-PCR reads through MiXCR, one entry per CDR3 protein. The sample comprises 650,000 to 800,000 distinct CDR3 sequences, about 14% of which are singletons, and approximately 6.5% rests with the top ten. The sequences come from PBMCs from blood, collected 14 to 15 days before vaccination. These TCRs come from a man aged 50 to 60 who received an inactivated influenza vaccine.

The chain is built from TRBV20-1 and TRBJ2-3; 7 positions agree with TRBD2. CDR1 is DFQATT and CDR2 is SNEGSKA in the germline V gene (reference sequence). V trimming: 2 bases; J trimming: 0 bases; junction bases outside the gene matches: 2. This CDR3 region has 14 residues. The CDR3 nucleotides read TGCAGTGCTAGACCAGCGGGGAGCACAGATACGCAGTATTTT. This codes for CSARPAGSTDTQYF.

This clonotype was observed a handful of times. The CDR3 reads CASSSFAGGNQPQHF. CDR3 nucleotide sequence: TGTGCCAGCAGTTCCTTCGCCGGGGGCAATCAGCCCCAGCATTTT. This chain links TRBV6-2 or TRBV6-3 with TRBJ1-5; D gene ambiguous. CDR3 size: 15 residues. CDR1 MNHEY and CDR2 SVGEGT come from the germline V gene. V dropped 4 bases and J dropped 2 bases, with 12 bases sitting between them.

This clonotype has just a few counts. The chain uses TRBV28 and TRBJ2-2; 12 bases line up with TRBD2. With 4 bases clipped from V and 4 bases from J, the junction kept 10 bases outside the gene matches. There are 18 residues in the CDR3. Germline CDR1 and CDR2: MDHEN and SYDVKM. CDR3 loop: CASSSELAGGRLTGELFF. In nucleotides, the CDR3 is TGTGCCAGCAGTTCTGAACTAGCGGGGGGACGACTCACCGGGGAGCTGTTTTTT.

There are many counts of this clonotype. The rearrangement links TRBV3-1 to TRBJ2-3, with TRBD2 as a possible D gene (6 bases). The CDR3 has 15 amino acids. V was trimmed by 1 base and J by 0 bases, leaving 8 bases between them. The germline V gene has CDR1 LGHDT and CDR2 YNNKEL (reference sequence). CDR3 bases: TGTGCCAGCAGCCAAGGGGACTTTAGCACAGATACGCAGTATTTT. Protein sequence: CASSQGDFSTDTQYF.

A few counts support this clonotype. The chain has TRBV12-3 or TRBV12-4 and TRBJ2-1; D gene unclear. V lost 3 bases, J lost 5 bases, and 5 bases lay in between. The CDR3 runs 12 residues. The CDR3 DNA reads as TGTGCCAGCAGTTTGGACCACAATGAGCAGTTCTTC. This translates into CASSLDHNEQFF.